This passage covers 12 T cell receptor beta chains from one sample sequenced in a study of shared clonotypes between healthy human individuals. Data came from immunoSEQ multiplex PCR; TCRdb stores just in-frame clones and leaves some out. The data show 1.6 million or so clones, 96% seen once. Specimen: naive CD4+ T cells sorted from blood. Subset: CD45RA+ positively selected. These receptors were obtained from a man aged 25 to 45 in good health.

V is TRBV5-4 and J is TRBJ2-3; D remains unclear. Trimming shortened V by 4 bases and J by 0 bases, and 9 bases separated the two germline ends. CDR1 is SGHNT and CDR2 is YYREEE in the germline V gene (reference sequence). This CDR3 comprises 14 residues. This CDR3 reads CASSRTESTDTQYF. The CDR3, as DNA: TGTGCCAGCAGCCGCACAGAAAGCACAGATACGCAGTATTTT.

The chain combines TRBV7-3 with TRBJ2-5; D is possibly TRBD1 or TRBD2 (6 bases each). The germline gives CDR1 SGHTA, CDR2 FQGTGA. Trimming pared 2 bases from V and 3 bases from J, leaving 13 bases between. The CDR3 is 15 amino acids. DNA for the CDR3: TGTGCCAGCAGCTTAGGGTGGAGGGGGAAAGAGACCCAGTACTTC. Encoded protein: CASSLGWRGKETQYF.

The rearrangement links TRBV7-9 to TRBJ2-2; D uncertain. In germline, CDR1 is SEHNR, CDR2 FQNEAQ (reference sequence). The ends were cut back, 4 bases at V and 5 bases at J, with 8 bases in the middle. CDR3 length: 13 amino acids. The CDR3 sequence: CASSSYGTGELFF. The CDR3 coding sequence is TGTGCCAGCAGCTCATATGGTACCGGGGAGCTGTTTTTT.

J is TRBJ1-2 and V is TRBV5-4; TRBD1 matches 10 bases. Trimming took 7 bases from V and 8 from J; bases not matched to a gene: 11. CDR1 SGHNT and CDR2 YYREEE come from the germline V gene (reference sequence). This CDR3 is built from 14 residues. The CDR3 DNA sequence: TGTGCCAGCTGCTGGGACAGGGGAATGCGGGGCTACACCTTC. Encoded protein: CASCWDRGMRGYTF.

The chain is built from TRBV5-5 and TRBJ2-7, with 11 bases aligning to TRBD2. The CDR3 is 19 residues long. With V trimmed by 4 bases and J by 4 bases, 19 bases remained unmatched. Germline V lookup: CDR1 SGHKS, CDR2 YYEKEE (reference sequence). The CDR3 loop reads CASSRPPGGVLAGAYEQYF. CDR3 sequence (DNA): TGTGCCAGCAGCCGCCCCCCTGGGGGTGTACTAGCGGGAGCTTACGAGCAGTACTTC.

The chain recombines TRBV28 with TRBJ2-1; the D gene could be TRBD1 or TRBD2 (5 bases each). The germline V and J ends were trimmed by 2 bases and 8 bases, with 16 bases remaining between them. The CDR3 loop spans 15 amino acids. Germline lookup yields CDR1 MDHEN and CDR2 SYDVKM. The CDR3 is CASSLGGPKFYEQFF. CDR3 sequence (DNA): TGTGCCAGCAGTTTAGGGGGTCCCAAATTCTATGAGCAGTTCTTC.

The chain recombines TRBV5-5 with TRBJ2-7, with D perhaps TRBD2 (6 bases). There are 14 residues in the CDR3. Germline V gene sequence: CDR1 SGHKS, CDR2 YYEKEE (reference sequence). The V and J ends lost 2 bases and 1 base respectively, with 10 bases between them. The CDR3 sequence is CASSFAGRSYEQYF. In DNA form, the CDR3 reads TGTGCCAGCAGCTTTGCGGGACGGTCCTACGAGCAGTACTTC.

This rearrangement joins TRBV19 to TRBJ1-2; D possibly corresponds to TRBD1 (5 bases). The germline V and J ends were trimmed by 5 bases and 7 bases, with 20 bases remaining between them. Germline loops: CDR1 LNHDA, CDR2 SQIVND (reference sequence). The CDR3 covers 15 residues. The CDR3 region has the DNA TGTGCCAGTAGTGTCCACGGGACGGCGTTTGGTGGCTACACCTTC. Protein product: CASSVHGTAFGGYTF.

The chain couples TRBV4-2 to TRBJ2-7, with 13 bases aligning to TRBD2. The germline gives CDR1 LGHNA, CDR2 YNFKEQ. The CDR3 has 16 amino acids. Trimming cost V 0 bases and J 4 bases; bases outside gene matches: 3. Here the CDR3 reads CASSQDQTSGGYEQYF. The CDR3 region has the DNA TGTGCCAGCAGCCAAGATCAGACTAGCGGGGGGTACGAGCAGTACTTC.

DNA for the CDR3: TGTGCCAGCAGCTTAGACCGGGACAGAGCCTACGAGCAGTACTTC. It encodes CASSLDRDRAYEQYF. This chain links TRBV11-3 with TRBJ2-7; 7 bases are shared with TRBD1. The junction had 4 bases not matched to a gene; V was cut back by 0 bases and J by 2 bases. CDR1 SGHNT and CDR2 YENEEA come from the germline V gene. This CDR3 comprises 15 residues. The variable domain in full, completed from reference TRBV11-3 and TRBJ2-7, reads EAGVVQSPRYKIIEKKQPVAFWCNPISGHNTLYWYLQNLGQGPELLIRYENEEAVDDSQLPKDRFSAERLKGVDSTLKIQPAELGDSAVYLCASSLDRDRAYEQYFGPGTRLTVT.

The gene calls are TRBV19 and TRBJ2-1; 12 bases fit TRBD2. CDR3 size: 21 residues. V lost 5 bases and J lost 5; bases outside the gene matches: 22. Germline V CDR1 and CDR2: LNHDA, SQIVND (reference sequence). The DNA of the CDR3 is TGTGCCAGTAGTTCCCGACAGGGGGTCTGGCTAGCGGGAGGGGACAACAATGAGCAGTTCTTC. Translated: CASSSRQGVWLAGGDNNEQFF.

J is TRBJ1-4 and V is TRBV5-1, with D unclear. This CDR3 has 13 amino acids. The V gene lost 4 bases and the J gene lost 7 bases, with 11 bases spanning the gap. Per germline, CDR1 SGHRS and CDR2 YFSETQ. The CDR3 is CASSPPSGEKLFF. The CDR3 coding sequence is TGCGCCAGCAGCCCACCTTCCGGTGAAAAACTGTTTTTT.